A single sample is the source of the 31 T cell receptor beta chains below, sequenced in a study of blood T cells in healthy people across ages. The use of a sample-barcoded 5' primer and a J-beta primer mix characterized a second PCR of roughly 6 to 12 cycles. TCRdb re-derived calls from the 5' RACE reads in MiXCR, one entry per CDR3 protein. The sample lists around 1,800,000 distinct CDR3 sequences; about two fifths were seen once. The sequenced sample was blood. These receptors were collected from a human donor in good health.

This chain joins TRBV4-2 and TRBJ2-4; 7 bases agree with TRBD1. The better agreement between TRBJ2-7 and the DNA end casts doubt on the J call. The length of the CDR3 is 16 residues. CDR1 is LGHNA, CDR2 YNFKEQ, per germline. For the CDR3, the DNA is TGTGCCAGCAGCCAAGAAATTTCGGGACAGAGATACGAGCAGTACTTC. Protein: CASSQEISGQRYEQYF.

This clonotype was seen a handful of times. The chain couples TRBV12-3 or TRBV12-4 to TRBJ2-7; no firm D call. The V end was cut by 6 bases, the J end by 3 bases, with 15 bases between. This CDR3 is built from 14 residues. The CDR3 DNA reads as TGTGCCAGCAGCCTCACCCTCGTGGGCTACGAGCAGTACTTC. Translating gives CASSLTLVGYEQYF.

The gene calls are TRBV3-1 and TRBJ1-2, with 9 bases matching TRBD1. Germline loops: CDR1 LGHDT, CDR2 YNNKEL (reference sequence). J lost 6 bases, V lost 4 bases, and 3 bases had no gene match. CDR3 length equals 13 residues. The CDR3 nucleotides are TGTGCCAGCAGCCGGGACAGGGCGGATGGCTACACCTTC. This gives the protein CASSRDRADGYTF.

The genes are TRBV5-1 and TRBJ1-1; D may be TRBD1 (6 bases). V gave up 5 bases and J gave up 6 bases, with 14 bases separating them. Germline-derived CDR1 and CDR2 are SGHRS and YFSETQ. CDR3 length: 13 amino acids. In DNA form, the CDR3 reads TGCGCCAGCAGGCTTAACAGGGTTCCTGAAGCTTTCTTT. Its protein is CASRLNRVPEAFF.

The chain links TRBV27 to TRBJ1-1; 8 bases match TRBD1. Trimming removed 4 bases from V and 10 bases from J; junction bases left unmatched: 17. This CDR3 is built from 16 residues. Per the germline V gene, CDR1 is MNHEY and CDR2 is SMNVEV (reference sequence). For the CDR3, the DNA is TGTGCCAGCAGTTCCGGACAGGGTGTCGCGGGTCGCAGAGCTTTCTTT. It specifies CASSSGQGVAGRRAFF.

There are a few counts of this clonotype. The chain couples TRBV5-1 to TRBJ2-2; TRBD2 matches at 13 bases. Germline-derived CDR1 and CDR2 are SGHRS and YFSETQ. With 4 bases clipped from V and 4 bases from J, the junction kept 7 bases outside the gene matches. This CDR3 is 17 amino acids long. Here the CDR3 reads CASSHGTSGVFTGELFF. Written as DNA, the CDR3 is TGCGCCAGCAGCCACGGGACTAGCGGGGTATTCACCGGGGAGCTGTTTTTT. The complete variable domain, with remaining parts taken from reference TRBV5-1 and TRBJ2-2, reads KAGVTQTPRYLIKTRGQQVTLSCSPISGHRSVSWYQQTPGQGLQFLFEYFSETQRNKGNFPGRFSGRQFSNSRSEMNVSTLELGDSALYLCASSHGTSGVFTGELFFGEGSRLTVL.

A few counts support this clonotype. This chain uses TRBV7-9 with TRBJ1-2; 7 positions agree with TRBD1. This CDR3 contains 16 residues. With V trimmed by 2 bases and J by 9 bases, 15 bases remained unmatched. The germline V gene has CDR1 SEHNR and CDR2 FQNEAQ (reference sequence). The CDR3 loop is CASSLKGAGGFGSYTF. CDR3 coding DNA: TGTGCCAGCAGCTTAAAGGGCGCAGGGGGTTTTGGTAGCTACACCTTC.

This clonotype was observed a handful of times. The chain recombines TRBV7-8 with TRBJ2-1; 9 bases agree with TRBD1. Germline CDR1 SGHVS, CDR2 FQNEAQ. The CDR3 has 14 amino acids. V shed 7 bases and J 7 bases; nucleotides not matched to a gene: 8. The CDR3 DNA reads as TGTGCCAGCAAATACAGGGGGCTAGGAAATGAGCAGTTCTTC. This encodes CASKYRGLGNEQFF.

The CDR3 DNA sequence: TGTGCCAGTAGCAAAGAGGTCGCCTTGAACTATGGCTACACCTTC. It translates to CASSKEVALNYGYTF. J is TRBJ1-2 and V is TRBV19; D uncertain. V lost 6 bases to trimming and J lost 2 bases, with 16 bases between them. This CDR3 is 15 amino acids long. Germline V gives CDR1 LNHDA, CDR2 SQIVND (reference sequence).

This clonotype was seen a few times. The gene calls are TRBV13 and TRBJ1-1; D is unclear. The V and J ends lost 7 bases and 7 bases respectively, with 13 bases between them. Germline lookup yields CDR1 PRHDT and CDR2 FYEKMQ (reference sequence). The CDR3 spans 12 residues. The CDR3 nucleotides read TGTGCCAGCACCCTACTGGGCCGTGAAGCTTTCTTT. It encodes CASTLLGREAFF.

V and J are TRBV7-2 and TRBJ1-1; D ambiguous. The V and J ends lost 5 bases and 1 base respectively, with 20 bases between them. CDR3 length: 17 amino acids. The germline CDR1 and CDR2 sequences are SGHTA and FQGNSA. The CDR3 protein is CASSLYREVWENTEAFF. The CDR3 bases are TGTGCCAGCAGCCTATATCGGGAGGTGTGGGAGAACACTGAAGCTTTCTTT.

This clonotype was picked up a small number of times. V usage is TRBV7-2 and J usage is TRBJ1-1; no clear D gene. Germline V gives CDR1 SGHTA, CDR2 FQGNSA. The CDR3 runs to 13 residues. Trimming took 6 bases from V and 1 from J, leaving 9 bases between them. DNA for the CDR3: TGTGCCAGCAGTCACACAGAGAACACTGAAGCTTTCTTT. Protein sequence: CASSHTENTEAFF.

Only a few counts were recorded for this clonotype. One junction end disagrees with the germline gene, perhaps due to a read error. V is TRBV6-2 or TRBV6-3 and J is TRBJ2-7, with a possible D match to TRBD1 (6 bases). CDR1 is MNHEY and CDR2 is SVGEGT in the germline V gene. The CDR3 length is 14 residues. The CDR3 protein is CTSRPRGLPYEQYF. CDR3 nucleotides: TGTACCAGCAGACCAAGGGGGTTGCCGTACGAGCAGTACTTC.

In nucleotides, the CDR3 is TGTGCCAGTCATCCCTCCGGGACAGGGATAAAAACCCAGTACTTC. Translating it yields CASHPSGTGIKTQYF. The chain uses TRBV6-5 and TRBJ2-5, with TRBD1 identical over 9 bases. This CDR3 comprises 15 residues. Germline V gene data show CDR1 as MNHEY and CDR2 as SVGAGI. The trim removed 9 bases at V and 8 bases at J, leaving 16 bases unmatched.

V usage is TRBV20-1 and J usage is TRBJ2-2, with 13 bases lining up with TRBD2. The CDR3 consists of 18 residues. The germline V gene encodes CDR1 DFQATT and CDR2 SNEGSKA (reference sequence). The V segment lost 4 bases and the J segment 5 bases; nucleotides outside the gene matches: 13. The CDR3 DNA follows: TGCAGTGCTAAACGTCTCCCAACTAGCGGGGGGGTGACCGGGGAGCTGTTTTTT. Translated, it gives CSAKRLPTSGGVTGELFF.

This clonotype was seen a few times. The chain recombines TRBV20-1 with TRBJ2-1; the match to TRBD2 covers 11 bases. The germline CDR1 and CDR2 sequences are DFQATT and SNEGSKA (reference sequence). Unmatched junction bases numbered 5, after V lost 5 bases and J lost 5 bases. This CDR3 contains 14 residues. CDR3 loop: CSARSGGVHNEQFF. Written as DNA, the CDR3 is TGCAGTGCTCGTAGCGGGGGGGTTCACAATGAGCAGTTCTTC.

This clonotype was counted a few times. The CDR3 spells CASSPNTGRSYEQYF. In nucleotides, the CDR3 is TGCGCCAGCAGCCCAAACACAGGGCGTTCCTACGAGCAGTACTTC. The rearrangement links TRBV5-1 to TRBJ2-7, with D perhaps matching TRBD1 (6 bases). V was pared by 4 bases and J by 1 base, with 15 bases between. This CDR3 has 15 residues. Germline V gene data show CDR1 as SGHRS and CDR2 as YFSETQ.

The table lists this clonotype with many counts. The chain employs TRBV29-1 and TRBJ1-2, with a tentative D call TRBD1 (5 bases). CDR3 size: 13 residues. The germline V and J ends were trimmed by 5 bases and 3 bases, with 13 bases remaining between them. Germline CDR1 SQVTM, CDR2 ANQGSEA. Here the CDR3 DNA reads TGCAGCGTTCGGGGGAGCGGGGACTATGGCTACACCTTC. As protein: CSVRGSGDYGYTF. The variable domain in full, with the rest retrieved from reference TRBV29-1 and TRBJ1-2, is SAVISQKPSRDICQRGTSLTIQCQVDSQVTMMFWYRQQPGQSLTLIATANQGSEATYESGFVIDKFPISRPNLTFSTLTVSNMSPEDSSIYLCSVRGSGDYGYTFGSGTRLTVV.

This clonotype appeared a few times. This chain uses TRBV7-3 with TRBJ2-7, with 7 nucleotides matching TRBD2. The end of the DNA aligns better with TRBJ2-5, so the J call may be wrong. The CDR3 spans 15 residues. The V gene's germline CDR1 is SGHTA and CDR2 FQGTGA. The CDR3: CASSLAGGGTETQYF. CDR3 sequence (DNA): TGTGCCAGCAGCTTAGCTGGGGGGGGGACGGAGACCCAGTACTTC.

The chain recombines TRBV6-1 with TRBJ2-5; D is possibly TRBD1 (6 bases). The end of the DNA fits TRBJ1-2 better, so the J call may be wrong. From germline, CDR1 is MNHNS and CDR2 SASEGT. The CDR3 spans 14 residues. The DNA of the CDR3 is TGTGCCAGCAGTGAGGCCCCTACAGGGATCGGCTACACCTTC. Translating gives CASSEAPTGIGYTF.

There are a few counts of this clonotype. Here the CDR3 reads CASSQESLSSYEQYF. CDR3 bases: TGTGCCAGCAGCCAAGAGTCATTGAGCTCCTACGAGCAGTACTTC. The chain links TRBV4-2 to TRBJ2-7, with D unresolved. With 0 bases removed from V and 0 bases from J, the gap between germline ends came to 9 bases. The germline CDR1 and CDR2 sequences are LGHNA and YNFKEQ. This CDR3 region has 15 residues.

This clonotype was counted between two and nine times. This chain uses TRBV7-3 with TRBJ2-3; possibly TRBD2 for D (5 bases). Trimming left V 5 bases short and J 4 bases short, with 10 bases between. The CDR3 extends over 13 amino acids. Germline V lookup: CDR1 SGHTA, CDR2 FQGTGA. The CDR3, as DNA: TGTGCCAGCAGCGCTATTAGCGCAGATACGCAGTATTTT. Residues: CASSAISADTQYF.

The chain links TRBV5-1 to TRBJ2-4; 7 positions match TRBD2. V shed 0 bases and J 0 bases; nucleotides not matched to a gene: 12. Germline-derived CDR1 and CDR2 are SGHRS and YFSETQ. This CDR3 contains 19 residues. The CDR3 spells CASSLDPAGLTLAKNIQYF. The CDR3, as DNA: TGCGCCAGCAGCTTGGACCCAGCGGGGCTCACACTAGCCAAAAACATTCAGTACTTC.

Only a few counts were recorded for this clonotype. The rearrangement joins TRBV6-1 to TRBJ2-5; D might be TRBD2 (5 bases). CDR1 is MNHNS, CDR2 SASEGT, per germline. Trimming took off 1 base at V and 4 bases at J, with 10 bases between the two ends. The CDR3 is made up of 14 amino acids. This CDR3 reads CASSEGRAGETQYF. The CDR3 DNA reads as TGTGCCAGCAGTGAAGGCCGGGCGGGAGAGACCCAGTACTTC.

The chain combines TRBV28 with TRBJ2-7; either TRBD1 or TRBD2 may supply D (6 bases each). The V gene lost 5 bases and the J gene lost 2 bases, with 16 bases spanning the gap. Germline CDR1 MDHEN, CDR2 SYDVKM. The CDR3 has 15 residues. CDR3 residues: CASSDNRDSPYEQYF. The CDR3 coding sequence is TGTGCCAGCAGTGACAACAGGGACTCCCCCTACGAGCAGTACTTC.

In regard to this clonotype: The conserved closing phenylalanine or tryptophan is absent in this CDR3, likely reflecting a read error. The CDR3 nucleotides read TGCAGTGCTAAGGAGGGGGACAGGGGGACCTACGAGCAGTACTCC. It translates to CSAKEGDRGTYEQYS. V is TRBV20-1 and J is TRBJ2-7, with 11 bases identical to TRBD1. CDR1 and CDR2 (germline): DFQATT, SNEGSKA (reference sequence). The CDR3 length is 15 residues. With 4 bases clipped from V and 2 bases from J, the junction kept 7 bases outside the gene matches.

This chain links TRBV5-6 with TRBJ2-3, with TRBD1 matching 8 bases. CDR3 length: 16 amino acids. Germline-derived CDR1 and CDR2 are SGHDT and YYEEEE. The trim removed 3 bases at V and 3 bases at J, leaving 9 bases unmatched. CDR3 in amino acids: CASSSLTGTGTDTQYF. The CDR3 DNA is TGTGCCAGCAGCTCCCTCACCGGGACAGGAACAGATACGCAGTATTTT.

The rearrangement uses TRBV5-1 and TRBJ2-5; 9 bases are shared with TRBD2. V shed 0 bases and J 1 base; nucleotides not matched to a gene: 4. CDR3 length: 16 residues. From germline, CDR1 is SGHRS and CDR2 YFSETQ. The CDR3: CASSLDVTSGQETQYF. CDR3 coding DNA: TGCGCCAGCAGCTTGGATGTGACTAGCGGCCAAGAGACCCAGTACTTC. Together with reference TRBV5-1 and TRBJ2-5, the CDR3 gives the full variable domain: KAGVTQTPRYLIKTRGQQVTLSCSPISGHRSVSWYQQTPGQGLQFLFEYFSETQRNKGNFPGRFSGRQFSNSRSEMNVSTLELGDSALYLCASSLDVTSGQETQYFGPGTRLLVL.

As for this clonotype: Germline and junction disagree at one end, which may indicate a read error. V usage is TRBV15 and J usage is TRBJ2-1, with a tentative D call TRBD1 (6 bases). This CDR3 has 15 amino acids. Looked up from germline, CDR1 is LNHNV and CDR2 is YYDKDF (reference sequence). CDR3 nucleotides: TGTGCCACCAGCCTCGACAGGCCAACCTACAATGAGCGGTTCTTC. Translating gives CATSLDRPTYNERFF.

V usage is TRBV7-2 and J usage is TRBJ2-7; the D gene could be TRBD1 or TRBD2 (6 bases each). CDR3 length: 15 amino acids. Deletions cut 3 bases from V and 3 bases from J, with 15 bases between. From germline, CDR1 is SGHTA and CDR2 FQGNSA. The CDR3 region has the DNA TGTGCCAGCAGCTTGGTGGGGGGCAACAACTACGAGCAGTACTTC. The encoded protein is CASSLVGGNNYEQYF.

This clonotype was observed a handful of times. This chain joins TRBV5-1 and TRBJ1-2; D might be TRBD1 (6 bases). CDR1 SGHRS and CDR2 YFSETQ come from the germline V gene. The CDR3 runs 15 residues. V was clipped by 2 bases and J by 1 base, with 12 bases between them. The CDR3 is CASSFLTGYNYGYTF. CDR3 DNA: TGCGCCAGCAGCTTCTTGACAGGCTATAACTATGGCTACACCTTC.